The 26 T cell receptor beta chains in this list originate from one sample, sequenced in a study of shared clonotypes between healthy human individuals. TCRdb keeps only in-frame clones here, not all; method: immunoSEQ multiplex PCR. The sample lists 110,000 or so clones, about 63% occurring once. Input material: memory CD8+ T cells sorted from blood. Documented subset: CD45RO+ cells pooled with CCR7-negative TemRA cells. The origin of the receptors is a woman aged 25 to 45 in good health.

The rearrangement uses TRBV7-2 and TRBJ1-3; D remains ambiguous. CDR1 SGHTA and CDR2 FQGNSA come from the germline V gene. V gave up 3 bases and J gave up 2 bases, with 8 bases separating them. There are 14 residues in the CDR3. Here the CDR3 DNA reads TGTGCCAGCAGCTTTATGAGCGCTGGAAACACCATATATTTT. This codes for CASSFMSAGNTIYF. Full variable domain (missing parts from reference TRBV7-2 and TRBJ1-3): GAGVSQSPSNKVTEKGKDVELRCDPISGHTALYWYRQSLGQGLEFLIYFQGNSAPDKSGLPSDRFSAERTGGSVSTLTIQRTQQEDSAVYLCASSFMSAGNTIYFGEGSWLTVV.

The chain employs TRBV28 and TRBJ2-7; perhaps TRBD1 as D (6 bases). The CDR3 consists of 12 residues. The V and J ends lost 4 bases and 5 bases respectively, with 9 bases between them. The germline V gene has CDR1 MDHEN and CDR2 SYDVKM. CDR3 sequence reads: CASSSGDHEQYF. The CDR3 nucleotides read TGTGCCAGCAGTTCAGGGGACCACGAGCAGTACTTC.

The CDR3 reads CASSQDRVAGDGGTDTQYF. The DNA of the CDR3 is TGTGCCAGCAGCCAAGATAGGGTAGCGGGAGACGGCGGCACAGATACGCAGTATTTT. The chain joins TRBV4-2 to TRBJ2-3, with 9 positions matching TRBD2. Germline lookup yields CDR1 LGHNA and CDR2 YNFKEQ. The CDR3 is 19 residues long. Losses at the gene ends were 0 bases for V and 1 base for J; bases not matched to a gene: 11.

The genes are TRBV13 and TRBJ2-7; TRBD2 matches 9 bases. V was clipped by 5 bases and J by 4 bases; unmatched bases: 15. Germline V gene lookup returns CDR1 PRHDT and CDR2 FYEKMQ (reference sequence). This CDR3 is built from 17 residues. For the CDR3, the DNA is TGTGCCAGCAGCGGATGGGGCGGGAGGGCCTCAAGTTACGAGCAGTACTTC. Translation gives CASSGWGGRASSYEQYF.

The rearrangement uses TRBV7-7 and TRBJ2-6; unclear D gene. Germline assignment: CDR1 SSHAT and CDR2 FNYEAQ (reference sequence). This CDR3 region has 18 residues. The V gene lost 2 bases and the J gene lost 5 bases, with 19 bases spanning the gap. This CDR3 is CASSLWSMPQSRANVLTF. In nucleotides, the CDR3 is TGTGCCAGCAGCTTATGGTCTATGCCACAAAGTCGGGCCAACGTCCTGACTTTC.

This clone was picked up a small number of times. The chain is built from TRBV4-1 and TRBJ2-7, with 8 positions matching TRBD2. Germline V gene sequence: CDR1 MGHRA, CDR2 YSYEKL. Trimming cost V 1 base and J 3 bases; bases outside gene matches: 8. The length of the CDR3 is 16 residues. The chain's CDR3 is CASSQGVAGLHYEQYF. CDR3 DNA sequence: TGCGCCAGCAGCCAAGGAGTAGCGGGACTCCACTACGAGCAGTACTTC.

The chain couples TRBV6-6 to TRBJ1-2; D gene ambiguous. CDR1 is MNHNY, CDR2 SVGAGI, per germline (reference sequence). This CDR3 contains 10 residues. Deletions cut 11 bases from V and 8 bases from J, with 12 bases between. In nucleotides, the CDR3 is TGTGCCCGACCCTTAGGGGGCTACACCTTC. Protein product: CARPLGGYTF.

This chain links TRBV4-2 with TRBJ2-3; TRBD2 aligns across 9 bases. CDR3 length: 15 residues. Looked up from germline, CDR1 is LGHNA and CDR2 is YNFKEQ. The ends lost 5 bases at V and 3 bases at J; junction bases unmatched: 6. For the CDR3, the DNA is TGTGCCAGCAGCTTCCAGCGGGAGGTGACAGATACGCAGTATTTT. Translated, it gives CASSFQREVTDTQYF.

The rearrangement links TRBV7-8 to TRBJ2-5; 7 bases map to TRBD1. Germline CDR1 SGHVS, CDR2 FQNEAQ. This CDR3 is 17 amino acids long. V shed 3 bases and J 2 bases; nucleotides not matched to a gene: 12. CDR3 loop: CASSFGFGTEEQETQYF. CDR3 sequence (DNA): TGTGCCAGCAGCTTTGGTTTTGGGACAGAAGAGCAAGAGACCCAGTACTTC.

The chain employs TRBV4-2 and TRBJ2-6, with D uncertain. V shed 1 base and J shed 0 bases, with 7 bases lying between them. CDR1 and CDR2 (germline): LGHNA, YNFKEQ. The CDR3 is 16 residues long. The CDR3 spells CASSQAGISGANVLTF. The CDR3 bases are TGTGCCAGCAGCCAAGCAGGAATCTCTGGGGCCAACGTCCTGACTTTC.

The gene calls are TRBV27 and TRBJ2-1; 7 positions match TRBD2. Trimming cost V 4 bases and J 4 bases; bases outside gene matches: 7. The CDR3 runs to 15 residues. The germline gives CDR1 MNHEY, CDR2 SMNVEV (reference sequence). The CDR3 region is CASSWEGKRYNEQFF. The CDR3 DNA follows: TGTGCCAGCAGTTGGGAGGGGAAAAGGTACAATGAGCAGTTCTTC.

Notes on this clone: One base away lies a much larger clone, so this may be a sequencing read error. Given the absence of the conserved phenylalanine or tryptophan at the CDR3 end, a read error is likely. This chain uses TRBV29-1 with TRBJ1-1; a weak D match, TRBD1 (5 bases). The CDR3 totals 13 residues. V was pared by 1 base and J by 4 bases, with 10 bases between. Germline CDR1 is SQVTM and CDR2 is ANQGSEA. CDR3 region: CSVEVGEGTEAFL. The CDR3 nucleotides are TGCAGCGTTGAAGTGGGGGAAGGCACTGAAGCTTTCCTT.

The chain employs TRBV27 and TRBJ1-1; D is unresolved. This CDR3 is 15 amino acids long. Germline V lookup: CDR1 MNHEY, CDR2 SMNVEV (reference sequence). Trimming shortened V by 5 bases and J by 3 bases, and 16 bases separated the two germline ends. CDR3 loop: CASSTTQRHHTEAFF. The CDR3, as DNA: TGTGCCAGCAGTACAACACAAAGACACCACACTGAAGCTTTCTTT.

The V gene is TRBV6-1, the J gene TRBJ2-5, with D maybe TRBD1 (5 bases). The last part of the DNA fits TRBJ2-7 better; the J call may be wrong. Germline V lookup: CDR1 MNHNS, CDR2 SASEGT. This CDR3 is 14 amino acids long. The CDR3 DNA reads TGTGCCAGCAGTGAAGCGGAGCAGGGCAACGAGCAGTACTTC. Protein: CASSEAEQGNEQYF.

With regard to this clone: Other nucleotide sequences from this sample produce the same CDR3. The V and J genes are TRBV27 and TRBJ2-7; a possible D gene is TRBD2 (5 bases). The CDR3 covers 11 residues. Germline V CDR1 and CDR2: MNHEY, SMNVEV (reference sequence). Trimming left V 4 bases short and J 4 bases short, with 5 bases between. CDR3 region: CASSSGYEQYF. In DNA, the CDR3 is TGTGCCAGCAGTTCGGGGTACGAGCAGTACTTC.

This clone was seen ten or more times. The sample holds other DNA sequences that translate to the same CDR3. The V gene is TRBV27, the J gene TRBJ2-7; a weak D match, TRBD2 (6 bases). This CDR3 region has 14 residues. Trimming pared 3 bases from V and 0 bases from J, leaving 9 bases between. In germline, CDR1 is MNHEY, CDR2 SMNVEV (reference sequence). This CDR3 is CASSLAGSSYEQYF. DNA of the CDR3: TGTGCCAGCAGTTTGGCGGGAAGCTCCTACGAGCAGTACTTC.

This sequence joins TRBV28 and TRBJ1-4; the match to TRBD1 covers 9 bases. CDR1 MDHEN and CDR2 SYDVKM come from the germline V gene. Trimming cost V 7 bases and J 7 bases; bases outside gene matches: 10. The CDR3 contains 15 residues. CDR3 nucleotides: TGTGCCAGCAACGCCCCGGGGACAGGGATTGAAAAACTGTTTTTT. Protein: CASNAPGTGIEKLFF.

The chain recombines TRBV6-4 with TRBJ2-5; D is ambiguous. The J call may be wrong; the DNA end is better matched by TRBJ2-7. The CDR3 loop spans 13 amino acids. Germline V gene data show CDR1 as MRHNA and CDR2 as SNTAGT. CDR3 amino acids: CASSDSDEGEQYF. Here the CDR3 DNA reads TGTGCCAGCAGTGACTCGGATGAAGGCGAGCAGTACTTC.

This chain joins TRBV2 and TRBJ2-1; the match to TRBD2 covers 10 bases. CDR3 length: 13 residues. Germline trimming cut 8 bases from V and 5 bases from J; bases unmatched to any gene: 3. Germline V gene sequence: CDR1 SNHLY, CDR2 FYNNEI. Here the CDR3 reads CASVGLANNEQFF. The CDR3 nucleotides are TGTGCCAGCGTGGGACTAGCGAACAATGAGCAGTTCTTC.

The V gene is TRBV2, the J gene TRBJ1-1; D gene unclear. CDR1 SNHLY and CDR2 FYNNEI come from the germline V gene. Trimming stripped 8 bases from V and 1 base from J, with 11 bases between. There are 13 residues in the CDR3. CDR3 sequence reads: CASQPMGNTEAFF. The CDR3 nucleotides are TGTGCCAGCCAACCGATGGGGAACACTGAAGCTTTCTTT.

The chain uses TRBV5-1 and TRBJ2-1; TRBD2 matches at 10 bases. Germline lookup yields CDR1 SGHRS and CDR2 YFSETQ. This CDR3 region has 16 residues. V lost 4 bases, J lost 5 bases, and 9 bases stayed unmatched. This CDR3 is CASSESSGGLNNEQFF. CDR3 in DNA: TGCGCCAGCAGCGAATCTAGCGGGGGATTAAACAATGAGCAGTTCTTC.

In this sample, this clone turned up many times. The chain couples TRBV2 to TRBJ2-4; 9 nucleotides line up with TRBD1. With 2 bases clipped from V and 16 bases from J, the junction kept 12 bases outside the gene matches. This CDR3 is 14 amino acids long. The germline gives CDR1 SNHLY, CDR2 FYNNEI. In DNA, the CDR3 is TGTGCCAGCAGTGAAAACCCGACAGGGGGAACTAGATACTTC. Its translation: CASSENPTGGTRYF.

V gene TRBV19 combines with J gene TRBJ1-2, with D uncertain. V was cut by 8 bases and J by 1 base, with 8 bases left in between. CDR3 size: 12 residues. CDR1 and CDR2 (germline): LNHDA, SQIVND (reference sequence). This CDR3 reads CASWTVNYGYTF. The CDR3 DNA is TGTGCCAGTTGGACGGTTAACTATGGCTACACCTTC. The whole variable domain, filled in from reference TRBV19 and TRBJ1-2, reads DGGITQSPKYLFRKEGQNVTLSCEQNLNHDAMYWYRQDPGQGLRLIYYSQIVNDFQKGDIAEGYSVSREKKESFPLTVTSAQKNPTAFYLCASWTVNYGYTFGSGTRLTVV.

The V and J genes are TRBV7-9 and TRBJ1-4; 8 bases align to TRBD1. From germline, CDR1 is SEHNR and CDR2 FQNEAQ (reference sequence). CDR3 length: 14 residues. The V segment lost 5 bases and the J segment 8 bases; nucleotides outside the gene matches: 7. CDR3 DNA sequence: TGTGCCAGCAGCCCGGGACAGGATTTCGAAAAACTGTTTTTT. Protein: CASSPGQDFEKLFF.

This chain links TRBV9 with TRBJ2-2; D is unclear. The CDR3 loop spans 13 amino acids. In germline, CDR1 is SGDLS, CDR2 YYNGEE. Between the trimmed V and J ends, which lost 3 bases and 6 bases, there was a span of 9 bases. The CDR3 DNA reads as TGTGCCAGCAGCGCAGTAGCCCCCGGGGAGCTGTTTTTT. Translated, it gives CASSAVAPGELFF. The entire variable domain, with the rest obtained from reference TRBV9 and TRBJ2-2, is as follows: DSGVTQTPKHLITATGQRVTLRCSPRSGDLSVYWYQQSLDQGLQFLIQYYNGEERAKGNILERFSAQQFPDLHSELNLSSLELGDSALYFCASSAVAPGELFFGEGSRLTVL.

The chain couples TRBV5-1 to TRBJ2-2; the D gene could be TRBD1 or TRBD2 (5 bases each). CDR1 and CDR2 (germline): SGHRS, YFSETQ. The V end lost 7 bases, the J end lost 6 bases, and 13 bases lay between the germline ends. This CDR3 contains 13 residues. CDR3 amino acids: CASAFEGPGELFF. The CDR3 DNA follows: TGCGCCAGCGCGTTTGAGGGGCCCGGGGAGCTGTTTTTT.